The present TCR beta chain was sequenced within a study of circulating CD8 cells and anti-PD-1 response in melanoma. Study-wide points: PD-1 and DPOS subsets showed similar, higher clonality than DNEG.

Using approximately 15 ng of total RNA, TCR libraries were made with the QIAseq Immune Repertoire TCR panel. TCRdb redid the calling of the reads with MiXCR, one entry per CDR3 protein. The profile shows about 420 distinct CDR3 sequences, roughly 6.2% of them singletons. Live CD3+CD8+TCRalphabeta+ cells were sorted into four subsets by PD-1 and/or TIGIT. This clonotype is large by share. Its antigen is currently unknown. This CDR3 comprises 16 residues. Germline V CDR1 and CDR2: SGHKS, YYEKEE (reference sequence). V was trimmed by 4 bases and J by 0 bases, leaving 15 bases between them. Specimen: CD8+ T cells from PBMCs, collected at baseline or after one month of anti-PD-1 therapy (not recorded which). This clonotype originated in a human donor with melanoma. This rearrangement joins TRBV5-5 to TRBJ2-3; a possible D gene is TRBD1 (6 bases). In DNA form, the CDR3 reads TGTGCCAGCAGCGGGGAGCAGGGACAAAGCACAGATACGCAGTATTTT. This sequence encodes CASSGEQGQSTDTQYF.